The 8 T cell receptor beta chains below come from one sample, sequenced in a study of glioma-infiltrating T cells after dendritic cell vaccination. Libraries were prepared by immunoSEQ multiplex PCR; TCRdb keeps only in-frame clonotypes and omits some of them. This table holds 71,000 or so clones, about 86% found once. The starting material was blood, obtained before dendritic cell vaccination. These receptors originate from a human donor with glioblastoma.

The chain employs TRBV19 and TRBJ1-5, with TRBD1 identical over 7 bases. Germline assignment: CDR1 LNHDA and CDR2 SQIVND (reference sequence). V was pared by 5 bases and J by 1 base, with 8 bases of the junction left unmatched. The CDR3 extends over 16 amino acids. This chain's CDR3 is CASSVDGTVSNQPQHF. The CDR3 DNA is TGTGCCAGTAGTGTCGATGGGACAGTCAGCAATCAGCCCCAGCATTTT.

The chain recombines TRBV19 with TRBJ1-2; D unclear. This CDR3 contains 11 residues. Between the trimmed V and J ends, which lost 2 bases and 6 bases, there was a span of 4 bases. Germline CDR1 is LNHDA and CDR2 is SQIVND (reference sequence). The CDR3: CASSISDGYTF. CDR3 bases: TGTGCCAGTAGTATAAGCGATGGCTACACCTTC. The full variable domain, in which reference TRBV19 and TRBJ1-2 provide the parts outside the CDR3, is DGGITQSPKYLFRKEGQNVTLSCEQNLNHDAMYWYRQDPGQGLRLIYYSQIVNDFQKGDIAEGYSVSREKKESFPLTVTSAQKNPTAFYLCASSISDGYTFGSGTRLTVV.

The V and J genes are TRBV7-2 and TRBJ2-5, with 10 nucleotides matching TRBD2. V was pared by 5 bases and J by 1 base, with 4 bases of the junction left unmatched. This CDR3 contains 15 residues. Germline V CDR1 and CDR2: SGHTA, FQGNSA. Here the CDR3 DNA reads TGTGCCAGCAGCCGGACTAGCGGAACCCAAGAGACCCAGTACTTC. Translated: CASSRTSGTQETQYF.

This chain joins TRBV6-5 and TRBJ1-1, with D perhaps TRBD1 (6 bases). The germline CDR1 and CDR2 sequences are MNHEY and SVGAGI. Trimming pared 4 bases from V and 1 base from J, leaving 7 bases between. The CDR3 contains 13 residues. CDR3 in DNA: TGTGCCAGCAGTTTGACAGGGAACACTGAAGCTTTCTTT. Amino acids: CASSLTGNTEAFF.

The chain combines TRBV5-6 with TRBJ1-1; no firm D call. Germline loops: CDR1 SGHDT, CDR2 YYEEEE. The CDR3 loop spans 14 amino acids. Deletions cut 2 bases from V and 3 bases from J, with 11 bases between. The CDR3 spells CASSLPYSHTEAFF. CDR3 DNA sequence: TGTGCCAGCAGCTTACCATACAGCCACACTGAAGCTTTCTTT.

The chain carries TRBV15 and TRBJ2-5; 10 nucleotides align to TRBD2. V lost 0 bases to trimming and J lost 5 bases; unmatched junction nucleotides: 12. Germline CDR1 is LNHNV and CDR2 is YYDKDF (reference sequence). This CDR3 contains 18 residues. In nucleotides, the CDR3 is TGTGCCACCAGCAGAGATCCAGGGGCTAGCGGGGGTGGGGAGACCCAGTACTTC. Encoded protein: CATSRDPGASGGGETQYF.

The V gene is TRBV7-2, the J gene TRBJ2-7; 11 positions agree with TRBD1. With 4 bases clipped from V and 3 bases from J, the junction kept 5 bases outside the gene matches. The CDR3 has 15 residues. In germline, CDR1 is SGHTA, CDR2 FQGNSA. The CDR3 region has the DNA TGTGCCAGCAGCTCGGGGGGGACAGGGGGCTACGAGCAGTACTTC. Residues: CASSSGGTGGYEQYF.

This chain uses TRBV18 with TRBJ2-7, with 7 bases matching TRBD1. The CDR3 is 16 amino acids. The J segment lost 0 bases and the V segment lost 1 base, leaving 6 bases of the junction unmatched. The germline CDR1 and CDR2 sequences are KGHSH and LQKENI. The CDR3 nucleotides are TGTGCCAGCTCACCACGGGACAGACTGAGCTCCTACGAGCAGTACTTC. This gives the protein CASSPRDRLSSYEQYF.